The rows below give T cell receptor beta chains drawn from one sample of a study of blood T cell repertoires in COVID-19. TCRdb's copy holds only in-frame clones and misses some; the assay was immunoSEQ multiplex PCR. The top ten clones hold approximately 8% of a sample with about 200,000 clones, roughly 80% of them seen once. The sample taken for sequencing was peripheral blood. These receptors came from a woman aged 80 or older with COVID-19, enrolled during active disease. Each CDR3 is given with its conserved first and last residue. Fields, in order: V gene, J gene, clone size, D gene, CDR3 DNA, CDR3 protein. D genes are given only for firm matches. Only part of the rows carry a size: once, few, many, or a class if the clone is expanded.

>TRBV9|TRBJ2-7|NA|TRBD1
TGTGCCAGCAGCGCCCACGAATACGTGGTGGGACAGGGGAGCGAGCAGTACTTC
CASSAHEYVVGQGSEQYF
>TRBV9|TRBJ1-1|NA|NA
TGTGCCAGCAGCCCCCAGGGGTCCATGAACACTGAAGCTTTCTTT
CASSPQGSMNTEAFF
>TRBV11-1|TRBJ1-1|few|NA
TGTGCCAGCAGCGGGAGAATGAACACTGAAGCTTTCTTT
CASSGRMNTEAFF
>TRBV18|TRBJ2-3|NA|TRBD1
TGTGCCAGCGCTAAAGGGACAGCAGATACGCAGTATTTT
CASAKGTADTQYF
>TRBV19|TRBJ2-7|NA|NA
TGTGCCAGCCGACAGGCGAGCTCCTACGAGCAGTACTTC
CASRQASSYEQYF
>TRBV18|TRBJ1-1|NA|NA
TGTGCCAGCTCAACAAAAACTGAAGCTTTCTTT
CASSTKTEAFF
>TRBV7-6|TRBJ2-7|NA|NA
TGTGCCAGCAGCCACCTATCACGGGACGAGCAGTACTTC
CASSHLSRDEQYF
>TRBV5-5|TRBJ1-2|NA|TRBD1
TGTGCCAGCAGCCCCAACAGGGGGCGCAGCTATGGCTACACCTTC
CASSPNRGRSYGYTF
>TRBV5-4|TRBJ2-3|NA|NA
TGTGCCAGCAGTGCCGACCAGGCCTCCACAGATACGCAGTATTTT
CASSADQASTDTQYF
>TRBV5-4|TRBJ1-2|NA|NA
TGTGCCAGCAGCCGCATTCAAGGGCTGACTAAGTATGGCTACACCTTC
CASSRIQGLTKYGYTF
>TRBV5-1|TRBJ2-1|NA|TRBD2
TGCGCCACCAGAAGGCGGGAGGCCGGCGATGAGCAGTTCTTC
CATRRREAGDEQFF
>TRBV18|TRBJ2-7|NA|NA
TGTGCCAGCTCACCACGAGGGACAATAGACTACGAGCAGTACTTC
CASSPRGTIDYEQYF
>TRBV4-2|TRBJ1-4|NA|TRBD1
TGTGCCAGCAGCTCCTCCTCGGGACAGACTAATGAAAAACTGTTTTTT
CASSSSSGQTNEKLFF
>TRBV4-1|TRBJ1-5|few|NA
TGCGCCAGCAGCCTAAGGGAGGGGATGAACAATCAGCCCCAGCATTTT
CASSLREGMNNQPQHF
>TRBV11-2|TRBJ1-1|NA|NA
TGTGCCAGCAGCTTAGATCGGAGCACTGAAGCTTTCTTT
CASSLDRSTEAFF
>TRBV19|TRBJ2-2|NA|NA
TGTGCCAGTACCCTCGGCGGGGAGCTGTTTTTT
CASTLGGELFF
>TRBV5-6|TRBJ1-1|NA|TRBD1
TGTGCCAGCAGCGTGGCGGGACAGCTGAACACTGAAGCTTTCTTT
CASSVAGQLNTEAFF
>TRBV27|TRBJ2-7|NA|TRBD2
TGTGCCAGCAGGGCCGGGACTAGCGGGAAATACGAGCAGTACTTC
CASRAGTSGKYEQYF
>TRBV4-2|TRBJ1-6|few|NA
TGTGCCAGCAAGAAGGACCAGGGCAATTCACCCCTCCACTTT
CASKKDQGNSPLHF
>TRBV18|TRBJ2-7|NA|NA
TGTGCCAGCTCGGGAGGCGCGAAAGCCGTCGAGCAGTACTTC
CASSGGAKAVEQYF
>TRBV15|TRBJ1-4|NA|NA
TGTGCCACCAGCAGAGATCCACAGGTTAATGAAAAACTGTTTTTT
CATSRDPQVNEKLFF
>TRBV30|TRBJ1-6|few|NA
TGTGCCTGGACTGCGGGGCACACGGGAGTTGGGAATTCACCCCTCCACTTT
CAWTAGHTGVGNSPLHF
>TRBV18|TRBJ1-6|NA|NA
TGTGCCAGCTCAGCCGGACAGCTAGATTCACCCCTCCACTTT
CASSAGQLDSPLHF
>TRBV24-1|TRBJ2-7|NA|NA
TGTGCCACCAGTGCCGGGAGCTCCTACGAGCAGTACTTC
CATSAGSSYEQYF
>TRBV25-1|TRBJ2-1|NA|TRBD1
TGTGCCAGCAGTGAGTACAGGGGTGAGCAGTTCTTC
CASSEYRGEQFF
>TRBV11-1|TRBJ2-3|NA|TRBD2
TGTGCCAGCAGCACCGACCAGCGGGAGTGGACAGATACGCAGTATTTT
CASSTDQREWTDTQYF
>TRBV7-2|TRBJ2-2|NA|TRBD1
TGTGCCAGCAGCTTACAGGCAGGGGGGAACACCGGGGAGCTGTTTTTT
CASSLQAGGNTGELFF
>TRBV3-1/TRBV3-2|TRBJ2-1|NA|TRBD1
TGTGCCAGCAGCCTACAGGGGACGTACAATGAGCAGTTCTTC
CASSLQGTYNEQFF
>TRBV2|TRBJ1-5|NA|TRBD1
TGTGCCAGCAGTGCCCGACAGGGGACGTATCAGCCCCAGCATTTT
CASSARQGTYQPQHF
>TRBV9|TRBJ1-6|few|NA
TGTGCCAGCAGCGTAGCCCCGGATAATTCACCCCTCCACTTT
CASSVAPDNSPLHF
>TRBV19|TRBJ1-1|NA|NA
TGTGCCAGTAGTTTTGGGGGGTTGGACACTGAAGCTTTCTTT
CASSFGGLDTEAFF
>TRBV6-1|TRBJ2-3|NA|NA
TGTGCCAGCAGTGAAGCCGGCAGGAGCACAGATACGCAGTATTTT
CASSEAGRSTDTQYF
>TRBV14|TRBJ1-2|NA|TRBD1
TGTGCCAGCAGCCAAGATACGCGGGACAGGGGAACTGGTGGCTACACCTTC
CASSQDTRDRGTGGYTF
>TRBV6-6|TRBJ1-2|NA|TRBD1
TGTGCCAGCAGTTCGGGGACAGGGGTTGGCTACACCTTC
CASSSGTGVGYTF
>TRBV19|TRBJ2-3|NA|TRBD1
TGTGCCAGTAGTCTAGGGGGACAGGCAGATACGCAGTATTTT
CASSLGGQADTQYF
>TRBV2|TRBJ2-1|once|NA
TGTGCCAGCAGGAAGAGGGGGGAGGGGGTAGCTGGTGAGCAGTTCTTC
CASRKRGEGVAGEQFF
>TRBV13|TRBJ2-7|NA|TRBD2
TGTGCCAGCAGCTCCCGGGGTAGCGGGGGGGCCTACGAGCAGTACTTC
CASSSRGSGGAYEQYF
>TRBV7-6|TRBJ2-3|few|TRBD1
TGTGCCAGCAGCTTCTTGGCCCTTGGACAGGGGTTGACAGATACGCAGTATTTT
CASSFLALGQGLTDTQYF
>TRBV19|TRBJ2-2|once|NA
TGTGCCAGTAGTCCAAGGGGTGGGACCGGGGAGCTGTTTTTT
CASSPRGGTGELFF
>TRBV7-9|TRBJ2-5|NA|TRBD1
TGTGCCAGCAGCTTAGGGGACAGGGGGATCGTCCAAGAGACCCAGTACTTC
CASSLGDRGIVQETQYF
>TRBV10-1|TRBJ2-3|NA|TRBD2
TGCGCCAGCAGCCCCCCCAAACTAGCGGGAGGGCCGAATACGCAGTATTTT
CASSPPKLAGGPNTQYF
>TRBV6-6|TRBJ1-4|NA|NA
TGTGCCAGCAGTTACTCGAGGGTAACCGAGGAACTGTTTTTT
CASSYSRVTEELFF
>TRBV7-6|TRBJ2-4|NA|NA
TGTGCCAGCAGCTTAGGAGGGGGGGTGAGGAACATTCAGTACTTC
CASSLGGGVRNIQYF
>TRBV25-1|TRBJ1-2|NA|NA
TGTGCCAGCAGTGAATCCTCCTCGAGAGGCTACACCTTC
CASSESSSRGYTF
>TRBV6-5|TRBJ2-1|NA|TRBD1
TGTGCCAGCAGTAGCCACAGGGGAAATGAGCAGTTCTTC
CASSSHRGNEQFF
>TRBV29-1|TRBJ1-1|NA|NA
TGCAGCGGCGGAGGTTACAGTGAAGCTTTCTTT
CSGGGYSEAFF
>TRBV7-2|TRBJ2-3|few|NA
TGTGCCAGCAGCTTAGGCTACGGCACAGATACGCAGTATTTT
CASSLGYGTDTQYF
>TRBV5-1|TRBJ1-6|NA|NA
TGCGCCAGCAGCGGCGGGACCCCCTCCTATAATTCACCCCTCCACTTT
CASSGGTPSYNSPLHF
>TRBV6-5|TRBJ2-3|once|TRBD2
TGTGCCAGCAGTTCGCTACTAGCGGGCACAGATACGCAGTATTTT
CASSSLLAGTDTQYF
>TRBV28|TRBJ2-7|once|NA
TGTGCCAGCAGTTTAGTTGGCGGGAAACGGGCTAAGTACGAGCAGTACTTC
CASSLVGGKRAKYEQYF
>TRBV3-1/TRBV3-2|TRBJ1-2|NA|NA
TGTGCCAGCAGCCAAAATATCCTAAACTATGGCTACACCTTC
CASSQNILNYGYTF
>TRBV7-2|TRBJ2-1|few|NA
TGTGCCAGCAGCTTAGTAGGGACCCAGGGGAATGAGCAGTTCTTC
CASSLVGTQGNEQFF
>TRBV5-6|TRBJ2-7|NA|TRBD2
TGTGCCAGCAGCTTGGAGGGAGGGTTCTACGAGCAGTACTTC
CASSLEGGFYEQYF
>TRBV12-2|TRBJ1-5|NA|NA
TGTGCAAGTCGCTTACAAGGGGAAATCCAAATAAGCAATCAGCCCCAGCATTTT
CASRLQGEIQISNQPQHF